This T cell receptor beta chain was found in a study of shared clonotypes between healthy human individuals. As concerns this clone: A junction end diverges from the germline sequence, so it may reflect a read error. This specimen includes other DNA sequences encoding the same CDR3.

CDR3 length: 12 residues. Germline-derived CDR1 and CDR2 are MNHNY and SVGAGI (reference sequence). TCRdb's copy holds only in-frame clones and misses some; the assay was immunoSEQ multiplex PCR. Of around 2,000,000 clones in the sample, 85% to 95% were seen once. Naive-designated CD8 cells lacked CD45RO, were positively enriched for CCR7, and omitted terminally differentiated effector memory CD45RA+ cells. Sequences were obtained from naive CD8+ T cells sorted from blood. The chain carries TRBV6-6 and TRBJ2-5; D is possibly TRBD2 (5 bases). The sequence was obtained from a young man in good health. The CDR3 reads CASSSRRETQYF. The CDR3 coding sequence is TGCGCCAGCAGCTCAAGGAGGGAGACCCAGTACTTC.